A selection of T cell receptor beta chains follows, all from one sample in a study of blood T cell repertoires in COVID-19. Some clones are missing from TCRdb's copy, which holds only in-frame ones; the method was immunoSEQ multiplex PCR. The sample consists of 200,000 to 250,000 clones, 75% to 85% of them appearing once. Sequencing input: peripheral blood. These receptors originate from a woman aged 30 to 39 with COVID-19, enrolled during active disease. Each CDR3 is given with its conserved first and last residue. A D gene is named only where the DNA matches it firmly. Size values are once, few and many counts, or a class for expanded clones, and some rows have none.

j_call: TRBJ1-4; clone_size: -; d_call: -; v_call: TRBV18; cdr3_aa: CASSPPRGAGNEKLFF; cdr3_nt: TGTGCCAGCTCACCACCCCGGGGGGCCGGTAATGAAAAACTGTTTTTT
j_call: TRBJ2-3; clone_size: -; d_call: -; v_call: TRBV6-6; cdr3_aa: CASSTWEVAGTDTQYF; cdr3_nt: TGTGCCAGCAGCACCTGGGAGGTAGCGGGCACAGATACGCAGTATTTT
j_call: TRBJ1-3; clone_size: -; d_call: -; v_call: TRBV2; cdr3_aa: CASSSGNGNTIYF; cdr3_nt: TGTGCCAGCAGTTCAGGGAATGGAAACACCATATATTTT
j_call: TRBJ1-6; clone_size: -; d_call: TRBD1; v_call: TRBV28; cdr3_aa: CASSLLGQGANTPLHF; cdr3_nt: TGTGCCAGCAGTTTACTGGGACAGGGGGCGAATACACCCCTCCACTTT
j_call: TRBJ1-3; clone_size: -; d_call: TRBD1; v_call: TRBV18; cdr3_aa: CASSPPSDRAGNTIYF; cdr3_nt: TGTGCCAGCTCACCACCAAGCGACAGGGCTGGAAACACCATATATTTT
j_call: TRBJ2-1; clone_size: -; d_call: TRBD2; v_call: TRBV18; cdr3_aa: CASSPLTGGGLAGVNEQFF; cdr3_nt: TGTGCCAGCTCACCTCTGACAGGGGGGGGACTAGCGGGAGTCAATGAGCAGTTCTTC
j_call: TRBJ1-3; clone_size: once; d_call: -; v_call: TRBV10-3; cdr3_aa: CAISEQGNTIYF; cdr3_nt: TGTGCCATCAGTGAGCAGGGAAACACCATATATTTT
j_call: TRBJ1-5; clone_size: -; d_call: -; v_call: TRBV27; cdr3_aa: CASSLWGGQPQHF; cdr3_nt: TGTGCCAGCAGCCTTTGGGGGGGACAGCCCCAGCATTTT
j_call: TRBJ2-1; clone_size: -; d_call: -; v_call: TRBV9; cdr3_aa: CASSVVGSGEQFF; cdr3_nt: TGTGCCAGCAGCGTAGTCGGAAGCGGTGAGCAGTTCTTC
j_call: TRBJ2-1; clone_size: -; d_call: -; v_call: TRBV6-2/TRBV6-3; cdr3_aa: CASSSAGVNEQFF; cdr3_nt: TGTGCCAGCAGTTCGGCAGGGGTTAATGAGCAGTTCTTC
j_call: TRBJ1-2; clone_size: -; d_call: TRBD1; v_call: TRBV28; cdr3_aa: CASSSGAGTDSIRYTF; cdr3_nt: TGTGCCAGCAGTTCCGGGGCAGGGACAGACTCTATTAGATACACCTTC
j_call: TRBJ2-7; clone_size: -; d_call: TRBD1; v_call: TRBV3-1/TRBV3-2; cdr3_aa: CASSRTQGANEQYF; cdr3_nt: TGTGCCAGCAGCCGGACACAGGGGGCTAATGAGCAGTACTTC
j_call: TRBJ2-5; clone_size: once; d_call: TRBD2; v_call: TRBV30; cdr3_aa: CAWSGLAGGPETQYF; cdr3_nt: TGTGCCTGGAGTGGGCTAGCGGGAGGGCCAGAGACCCAGTACTTC
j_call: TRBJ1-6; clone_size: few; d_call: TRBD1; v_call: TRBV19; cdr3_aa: CASSWDRVNYNSPLHF; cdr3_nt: TGTGCCAGTAGTTGGGACAGGGTGAACTATAATTCACCCCTCCACTTT
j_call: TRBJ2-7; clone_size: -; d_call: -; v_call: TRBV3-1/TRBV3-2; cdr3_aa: CASSQGGGLGVVQYF; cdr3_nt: TGTGCCAGCAGCCAAGGGGGTGGTTTAGGGGTTGTGCAGTACTTC
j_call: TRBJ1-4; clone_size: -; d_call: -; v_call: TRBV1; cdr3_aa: CTSSQDRRGTGLF; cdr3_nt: TGCACCAGCAGCCAAGATCGTAGGGGAACAGGCCTTTTT
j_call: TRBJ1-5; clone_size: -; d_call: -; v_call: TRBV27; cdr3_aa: CASSLSDPLPSNQPQHF; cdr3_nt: TGTGCCAGCAGTTTATCCGATCCACTTCCTAGCAATCAGCCCCAGCATTTT